Listed below are T cell receptor beta chains from one sample, sequenced in a study of T cell changes during pregnancy in multiple sclerosis. Repertoires were generated with immunoSEQ multiplex PCR, while TCRdb's copy carries only in-frame clones and drops some. The sample has around 25,000 clones; about nine tenths are singletons. The sequences come from CD8+ T cells from peripheral blood mononuclear cells, collected in the first trimester of pregnancy. Receptor source: a female donor in good health, enrolled as a control in a pregnancy study. Each CDR3 is given with its conserved first and last residue. A D gene is named only where the DNA matches it firmly. Clone size is given for some rows only: seen once, a few or many times, or a class if the clone is expanded.

TRBJ1-1 TRBV19 TRBD1 - CASSGTGGWTEAFF TGTGCCAGTAGTGGGACAGGGGGCTGGACTGAAGCTTTCTTT
TRBJ1-6 TRBV21-1 - - CASSPRYNSPLHF TGTGCCAGCAGCCCCCGCTATAATTCACCCCTCCACTTT
TRBJ2-7 TRBV27 - - CASSPGFSYEQYF TGTGCCAGCAGCCCAGGGTTTTCCTACGAGCAGTACTTC
TRBJ2-2 TRBV19 - - CASRGGSGELFF TGTGCCAGTAGAGGGGGATCCGGGGAGCTGTTTTTT
TRBJ1-5 TRBV4-2 - - CASSQQAHNQPQHF TGTGCCAGCAGCCAACAGGCCCACAATCAGCCCCAGCATTTT
TRBJ1-4 TRBV6-6 TRBD1 - CASSYSPDRAGEKLFF TGTGCCAGCAGTTACTCACCCGACAGGGCTGGGGAAAAACTGTTTTTT
TRBJ2-6 TRBV15 - - CATSSDSSGANVLTF TGTGCCACCAGCTCCGACAGCTCTGGGGCCAACGTCCTGACTTTC
TRBJ2-3 TRBV29-1 TRBD1 - CSVEWDRRRGLADTQYF TGCAGCGTTGAATGGGACAGGCGTCGTGGACTTGCAGATACGCAGTATTTT
TRBJ2-6 TRBV6-4 TRBD1 - CASSDSTGGANVLTF TGTGCCAGCAGTGACTCGACAGGGGGGGCCAACGTCCTGACTTTC
TRBJ1-3 TRBV30 TRBD1 few CAWNGRTGGFTGNTIYF TGTGCCTGGAATGGGCGGACAGGGGGATTCACTGGAAACACCATATATTTT
TRBJ2-1 TRBV7-9 - - CASNSPAIHEQFF TGTGCCAGCAATTCCCCCGCTATTCATGAGCAGTTCTTC
TRBJ1-1 TRBV28 TRBD1 - CASSGQPLGQGKAFF TGTGCCAGCAGTGGACAACCTCTCGGACAGGGGAAAGCTTTCTTT
TRBJ1-1 TRBV5-4 - - CASSVGLMNTEAFF TGTGCCAGCAGCGTCGGTCTGATGAACACTGAAGCTTTCTTT
TRBJ2-7 TRBV5-6 TRBD1 - CASSLQGQGPYEQYF TGTGCCAGCAGCTTGCAAGGACAGGGCCCCTACGAGCAGTACTTC
TRBJ2-3 TRBV29-1 - - CSVVTTDTQYF TGCAGCGTAGTTACTACAGATACGCAGTATTTT
TRBJ1-2 TRBV5-6 - - CASSWEGTQERYTF TGTGCCAGCAGCTGGGAGGGGACACAGGAGCGCTACACCTTC
TRBJ2-7 TRBV27 TRBD2 - CASSTRLAGLYEQYF TGTGCCAGCAGTACCCGACTAGCGGGGTTATACGAGCAGTACTTC
TRBJ1-1 TRBV11-3 - - CASSLDDTEAFF TGTGCCAGCAGCTTAGACGACACTGAAGCTTTCTTT
TRBJ1-3 TRBV6-5 - - CASSKDYGNTIYF TGTGCCAGCAGCAAGGACTATGGAAACACCATATATTTT
TRBJ2-7 TRBV4-1 TRBD1 - CASSLGQGASTEQYF TGCGCCAGCAGCCTTGGACAGGGGGCTTCCACTGAGCAGTACTTC
TRBJ1-2 TRBV4-3 - - CASSQGTANYGYTF TGCGCCAGCAGCCAAGGAACTGCTAACTATGGCTACACCTTC
TRBJ2-3 TRBV19 - - CASSIGQLSTDTQYF TGTGCCAGTAGTATAGGACAACTTAGCACAGATACGCAGTATTTT
TRBJ1-4 TRBV7-8 - few CASSLYRGQGLEKLFF TGTGCCAGCAGCTTATATCGTGGGCAGGGACTTGAAAAACTGTTTTTT
TRBJ2-5 TRBV7-7 TRBD1 - CASSRYRGQETQYF TGTGCTAGCAGCCGATACAGGGGTCAAGAGACCCAGTACTTC
TRBJ2-1 TRBV4-2 TRBD2 - CASSQYGGAIYNEQFF TGTGCCAGCAGCCAATACGGGGGGGCAATCTACAATGAGCAGTTCTTC
TRBJ2-5 TRBV2 TRBD2 - CASSPGALAGGPLETQYF TGTGCCAGCAGCCCTGGGGCGCTAGCGGGGGGCCCGCTGGAGACCCAGTACTTC
TRBJ1-2 TRBV4-3 TRBD1 - CASSHLGPGQGPPNYGYTF TGCGCCAGCAGCCACCTTGGTCCGGGACAGGGGCCCCCTAACTATGGCTACACCTTC
TRBJ2-2 TRBV30 - - CAWSVRLDSYTGELFF TGTGCCTGGAGTGTACGTCTGGACAGTTACACCGGGGAGCTGTTTTTT
TRBJ2-1 TRBV7-2 - - CASGDTNFYNEQFF TGTGCCAGCGGTGACACAAATTTTTACAATGAGCAGTTCTTC
TRBJ1-1 TRBV6-5 TRBD1 - CASSPGTGGITEAFF TGTGCCAGCAGCCCCGGGACAGGGGGCATCACTGAAGCTTTCTTT
TRBJ2-3 TRBV9 TRBD2 - CASSAGGGASTDTQYF TGTGCCAGCAGCGCCGGCGGGGGGGCGAGCACAGATACGCAGTATTTT
TRBJ2-5 TRBV7-9 - - CASSRVRGPETQYF TGTGCCAGCAGCCGGGTAAGGGGCCCGGAGACCCAGTACTTC
TRBJ2-7 TRBV6-6 TRBD1 - CASRSTGTGINYEQYF TGTGCCAGCAGGTCGACCGGGACAGGGATAAACTACGAGCAGTACTTC
TRBJ1-2 TRBV18 - - CASSPDSIYGYTF TGTGCCAGCTCACCGGACAGTATCTATGGCTACACCTTC
TRBJ1-6 TRBV2 TRBD1 - CASSLGQGYNSPLHF TGTGCCAGCAGCCTCGGACAGGGGTATAATTCACCCCTCCACTTT
TRBJ1-1 TRBV12-2 - - CASRLLRTENTEAFF TGTGCAAGTCGCTTACTTAGGACAGAGAACACTGAAGCTTTCTTT
TRBJ2-7 TRBV28 TRBD2 - CASRARLAGVFGEQYF TGTGCCAGCAGGGCCCGGTTAGCGGGGGTCTTTGGCGAGCAGTACTTC
TRBJ1-2 TRBV19 - once CASSIKVGGDRGYTF TGTGCCAGTAGTATTAAAGTGGGGGGGGATCGCGGCTACACCTTC
TRBJ2-6 TRBV4-3 - - CASSQDGGRGANVLTF TGCGCCAGCAGCCAAGATGGAGGCCGAGGGGCCAACGTCCTGACTTTC
TRBJ2-7 TRBV5-5 TRBD2 - CASSSSGALGWEQYF TGTGCCAGCAGCTCGAGCGGGGCGCTAGGGTGGGAGCAGTACTTC
TRBJ2-7 TRBV4-1 - - CASSLRGTSSYEQYF TGCGCCAGCAGCCTTCGGGGGACCAGCTCCTACGAGCAGTACTTC
TRBJ1-2 TRBV4-1 TRBD1 - CASSQRTGTGNGYTF TGCGCCAGCAGCCAACGCACCGGGACAGGGAATGGCTACACCTTC
TRBJ1-1 TRBV4-3 - - CASSQGRVGLNTEAFF TGCGCCAGCAGCCAAGGCAGGGTCGGGTTGAACACTGAAGCTTTCTTT
TRBJ2-1 TRBV11-2 TRBD2 - CASSSTSGGADEQFF TGTGCCAGCAGCTCTACTAGCGGGGGGGCCGATGAGCAGTTCTTC
TRBJ2-3 TRBV11-2 TRBD2 - CASSLVWASGGPGDTQYF TGTGCCAGCAGCTTAGTATGGGCTAGCGGGGGCCCTGGGGATACGCAGTATTTT
TRBJ2-7 TRBV7-9 TRBD2 - CASSSGGSAYEQYF TGTGCCAGCAGCTCCGGGGGGTCCGCCTACGAGCAGTACTTC
TRBJ1-1 TRBV27 - - CASSIPGGPEAFF TGTGCCAGCAGTATTCCTGGCGGCCCTGAAGCTTTCTTT
TRBJ2-3 TRBV15 TRBD1 - CATSRDWGQGPDTQYF TGTGCCACCAGCAGAGATTGGGGACAGGGCCCAGATACGCAGTATTTT
TRBJ2-4 TRBV19 - - CASATSRAGLLIQYF TGTGCCAGTGCGACCTCCAGGGCAGGGTTGTTGATTCAGTACTTC
TRBJ2-7 TRBV7-8 TRBD1 - CASSPTGGGYEQYF TGTGCCAGCAGCCCAACAGGGGGTGGCTACGAGCAGTACTTC